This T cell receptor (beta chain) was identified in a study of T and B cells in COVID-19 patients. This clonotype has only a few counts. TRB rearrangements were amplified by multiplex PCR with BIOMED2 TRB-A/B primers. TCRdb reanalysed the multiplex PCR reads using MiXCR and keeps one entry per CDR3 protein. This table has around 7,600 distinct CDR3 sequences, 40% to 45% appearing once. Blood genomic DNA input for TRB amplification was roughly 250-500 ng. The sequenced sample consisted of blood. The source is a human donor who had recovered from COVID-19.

The CDR3 sequence: CASSSRRATTSTDTQYF. CDR3 coding DNA: TGTGCCAGCAGCTCCCGCCGAGCAACCACTAGCACAGATACGCAGTATTTT. The chain joins TRBV13 to TRBJ2-3; D not certain. The germline V gene has CDR1 PRHDT and CDR2 FYEKMQ (reference sequence). The CDR3 totals 17 residues. V was shortened by 4 bases and J by 0 bases, with 17 bases between the two germline ends.